The 27 T cell receptor beta chains given below trace back to one sample, sequenced in a study of vaccination effects on CD4 cells after COVID-19. Before sequencing, viral peptide pools were used by the ViraFEST assay to expand antigen-specific CD4+ T cells. Culturing for 9 to 10 days preceded CD4+ T cell isolation. Profiling relied on immunoSEQ multiplex PCR, and the TCRdb table lists in-frame clones only, not all of them. The sample yields just over 30,000 clones, roughly two thirds seen once. These TCRs are of unknown antigen specificity. This sample comprised CD4+ T cells from PBMCs cultured with HCoV-229E spike peptides, obtained before COVID-19 vaccination. Source of these receptors: a human donor who received a COVID-19 vaccine.

The chain has TRBV5-6 and TRBJ1-2; tentatively, D is TRBD1 (6 bases). CDR3 length equals 13 residues. V was shortened by 4 bases and J by 7 bases, with 14 bases between the two germline ends. Germline CDR1 is SGHDT and CDR2 is YYEEEE. The CDR3 sequence is CASSRQGRGGYTF. CDR3 coding DNA: TGTGCCAGCAGCCGGCAGGGGAGAGGTGGCTACACCTTC.

This clone was seen a few times. The chain's CDR3 is CASSEAGGTGEQYF. Written as DNA, the CDR3 is TGTGCCAGCAGTGAGGCAGGGGGAACGGGGGAGCAGTACTTC. V is TRBV2 and J is TRBJ2-7; TRBD1 aligns across 7 bases. Germline V gene lookup returns CDR1 SNHLY and CDR2 FYNNEI. The CDR3 runs 14 residues. The J segment lost 7 bases and the V segment lost 3 bases, leaving 9 bases of the junction unmatched.

This clone was recorded a few times. J is TRBJ1-1 and V is TRBV3-1 (or the pseudogene TRBV3-2), with 8 bases fitting TRBD1. The CDR3 totals 15 residues. The germline V gene has CDR1 LGHDT and CDR2 YNNKEL (reference sequence). V was pared by 4 bases and J by 4 bases, with 8 bases of the junction left unmatched. The CDR3: CASSPRSGQGTEAFF. The CDR3 region has the DNA TGTGCCAGCAGCCCTAGAAGTGGACAGGGCACTGAAGCTTTCTTT.

The chain carries TRBV21-1 and TRBJ1-4. TRBV21-1 is a documented pseudogene. CDR3 length equals 15 residues. CDR3: CASSKMGGLDEKLFF. The CDR3 region has the DNA TGTGCCAGCAGCAAAATGGGGGGATTGGATGAAAAACTGTTTTTT.

The chain carries TRBV30 and TRBJ1-3; the D gene is possibly TRBD1 (5 bases). The germline CDR1 and CDR2 sequences are GTSNPN and SVGIG (reference sequence). This CDR3 has 17 amino acids. Trimming shortened V by 1 base and J by 9 bases, and 25 bases separated the two germline ends. DNA of the CDR3: TGTGCCTGGAGTGCAGATAGGGTAGTCAGGGAAGATAGCACCATATATTTT. Its translation: CAWSADRVVREDSTIYF.

This chain uses TRBV29-1 with TRBJ2-7; the D gene is possibly TRBD1 (6 bases). Germline V gene sequence: CDR1 SQVTM, CDR2 ANQGSEA. Trimming stripped 6 bases from V and 1 base from J, with 19 bases between. This CDR3 is 15 amino acids long. CDR3 sequence (DNA): TGCAGCGTACGGACAGCTCCCAATCCATCCTACGAGCAGTACTTC. It translates to CSVRTAPNPSYEQYF.

This chain connects TRBV5-6 to TRBJ2-7; 8 bases map to TRBD2. The CDR3 totals 15 residues. V shed 1 base, J shed 0 bases, and the junction held 3 bases outside the gene matches. Germline values: CDR1 SGHDT, CDR2 YYEEEE. CDR3 protein: CASSLKRGPSYEQYF. As DNA, the CDR3 is TGTGCCAGCAGCTTGAAGCGGGGGCCCTCCTACGAGCAGTACTTC.

The CDR3 reads CASSPTHRTSGNTIYF. The CDR3, as DNA: TGCGCCAGCAGCCCAACTCACAGAACCTCTGGAAACACCATATATTTT. The chain recombines TRBV5-1 with TRBJ1-3; D is unclear. Looked up from germline, CDR1 is SGHRS and CDR2 is YFSETQ. The CDR3 extends over 16 amino acids. Trimming took 4 bases from V and 0 from J, leaving 14 bases between them.

This clone was picked up a small number of times. J is TRBJ2-1 and V is TRBV5-1; 14 positions agree with TRBD2. CDR1 is SGHRS, CDR2 YFSETQ, per germline. Trimming removed 3 bases from V and 6 bases from J; junction bases left unmatched: 2. There are 15 residues in the CDR3. The CDR3 protein is CASSSGTSGGNEQFF. The CDR3 region has the DNA TGCGCCAGCAGCTCCGGGACTAGCGGGGGCAATGAGCAGTTCTTC.

This clone occurred a few times. V and J are TRBV2 and TRBJ1-1; D uncertain. This CDR3 is 15 amino acids long. In germline, CDR1 is SNHLY, CDR2 FYNNEI. V shed 2 bases and J shed 0 bases, with 10 bases lying between them. CDR3 sequence (DNA): TGTGCCAGCAGTGAAAGTCCCCTTGTGAACACTGAAGCTTTCTTT. It encodes CASSESPLVNTEAFF.

The chain has TRBV5-1 and TRBJ2-7; 10 nucleotides line up with TRBD1. This CDR3 region has 14 residues. Germline lookup yields CDR1 SGHRS and CDR2 YFSETQ. With V trimmed by 4 bases and J by 3 bases, 4 bases remained unmatched. The CDR3 sequence is CASSGGQGYYEQYF. In DNA form, the CDR3 reads TGCGCCAGCAGCGGGGGACAGGGGTACTACGAGCAGTACTTC.

This chain joins TRBV12-3 or TRBV12-4 and TRBJ1-4, with D unclear. The CDR3 is made up of 12 amino acids. V dropped 5 bases and J dropped 6 bases, with 7 bases sitting between them. CDR3 DNA sequence: TGTGCCAGCAGTAGGAGGTATGAAAAACTGTTTTTT. Its translation: CASSRRYEKLFF.

The V gene is TRBV28, the J gene TRBJ2-7; D tentatively reads TRBD1 or TRBD2 (6 bases each). With 3 bases removed from V and 4 bases from J, the gap between germline ends came to 22 bases. Germline V CDR1 and CDR2: MDHEN, SYDVKM. CDR3 length: 17 amino acids. Written as DNA, the CDR3 is TGTGCCAGCAGTTTCAGTTTTGGGAACAGGGAGGAATACGAGCAGTACTTC. As protein: CASSFSFGNREEYEQYF.

V usage is TRBV2 and J usage is TRBJ2-3; 12 bases fit TRBD2. Germline loops: CDR1 SNHLY, CDR2 FYNNEI. J gave up 1 base and V 5 bases, and 4 bases lay outside the gene matches. The CDR3 is 16 residues long. The CDR3 here is CASSSGLAGGTDTQYF. In DNA form, the CDR3 reads TGTGCCAGCAGTTCGGGACTAGCGGGTGGCACAGATACGCAGTATTTT. Full variable domain (outside the CDR3, taken from reference TRBV2 and TRBJ2-3): EPEVTQTPSHQVTQMGQEVILRCVPISNHLYFYWYRQILGQKVEFLVSFYNNEISEKSEIFDDQFSVERPDGSNFTLKIRSTKLEDSAMYFCASSSGLAGGTDTQYFGPGTRLTVL.

The chain has TRBV4-2 and TRBJ2-2; no reliable D call. This CDR3 is 16 amino acids long. Trimming left V 4 bases short and J 1 base short, with 13 bases between. Germline lookup yields CDR1 LGHNA and CDR2 YNFKEQ. The CDR3 region is CASSPWASQNTGELFF. The CDR3 coding sequence is TGTGCCAGCAGCCCCTGGGCTTCACAGAACACCGGGGAGCTGTTTTTT.

The CDR3 DNA follows: TGTGCCAGGGAAAAAAAGGACGGGGCCTGCTACGAGCAGTACTTC. Protein sequence: CAREKKDGACYEQYF. The chain uses TRBV21-1 and TRBJ2-7. TRBV21-1 is a pseudogene locus. The CDR3 has 15 amino acids.

The chain has TRBV11-3 and TRBJ2-5; weak D call: TRBD1 (6 bases). V was shortened by 4 bases and J by 1 base, with 10 bases between the two germline ends. The CDR3 consists of 14 residues. Germline CDR1 and CDR2: SGHNT and YENEEA. The CDR3 sequence: CASSSRTAQETQYF. CDR3 in DNA: TGTGCCAGCAGCTCGCGGACAGCCCAAGAGACCCAGTACTTC.

This chain links TRBV5-1 with TRBJ2-1; D call uncertain. CDR3 length: 15 amino acids. CDR1 is SGHRS and CDR2 is YFSETQ in the germline V gene. The V gene lost 4 bases and the J gene lost 5 bases, with 16 bases spanning the gap. For the CDR3, the DNA is TGCGCCAGCAGCGCCCGAAGGCTCGTTAACAATGAGCAGTTCTTC. Residues: CASSARRLVNNEQFF.

This sequence joins TRBV7-9 and TRBJ1-4; the D gene is possibly TRBD1 (5 bases). V was pared by 3 bases and J by 5 bases, with 10 bases between. The CDR3 totals 14 residues. In germline, CDR1 is SEHNR, CDR2 FQNEAQ (reference sequence). This CDR3 reads CASSFGAGNEKLFF. CDR3 coding DNA: TGTGCCAGCAGCTTTGGGGCGGGCAATGAAAAACTGTTTTTT.

The chain recombines TRBV30 with TRBJ2-2, with 7 bases aligning to TRBD2. V was pared by 0 bases and J by 0 bases, with 7 bases of the junction left unmatched. The CDR3 extends over 17 amino acids. The germline V gene encodes CDR1 GTSNPN and CDR2 SVGIG (reference sequence). CDR3 nucleotide sequence: TGTGCCTGGAGTGTACTCGGCGGGAGTCCGAACACCGGGGAGCTGTTTTTT. Translation: CAWSVLGGSPNTGELFF.

The CDR3 coding sequence is TGTGCCAGCTCCTTGACAGATAGCAATCAGCCCCAGCATTTT. It translates to CASSLTDSNQPQHF. V is TRBV18 and J is TRBJ1-5; perhaps TRBD1 as D (5 bases). Between the trimmed V and J ends, which lost 6 bases and 0 bases, there was a span of 9 bases. The germline V gene has CDR1 KGHSH and CDR2 LQKENI. The CDR3 is made up of 14 amino acids.

A single count supports this clone. This chain joins TRBV19 and TRBJ2-1; 7 bases line up with TRBD2. Germline CDR1 is LNHDA and CDR2 is SQIVND (reference sequence). Trimming took 5 bases from V and 0 from J; bases not matched to a gene: 4. CDR3 size: 15 residues. The CDR3, as DNA: TGTGCCAGTAGTCCCCGGGGGGACTCCTACAATGAGCAGTTCTTC. Residues: CASSPRGDSYNEQFF.

The chain has TRBV2 and TRBJ2-1, with D possibly being TRBD1 (5 bases). With 4 bases removed from V and 4 bases from J, the gap between germline ends came to 8 bases. This CDR3 region has 13 residues. Germline V gene sequence: CDR1 SNHLY, CDR2 FYNNEI. In DNA form, the CDR3 reads TGTGCCAGCAGTGTCACAGGTTACAATGAGCAGTTCTTC. Protein product: CASSVTGYNEQFF.

Only a few counts were recorded for this clone. This sequence joins TRBV12-3 or TRBV12-4 and TRBJ1-1; D is uncertain. The CDR3 is 10 amino acids. Trimming left V 8 bases short and J 0 bases short, with 1 base between. CDR3 coding DNA: TGTGCCAGCCTGAACACTGAAGCTTTCTTT. This translates into CASLNTEAFF.

The chain couples TRBV14 to TRBJ2-5; a possible D gene is TRBD2 (6 bases). CDR1 is SGHDN and CDR2 is FVKESK in the germline V gene. Trimming shortened V by 4 bases and J by 7 bases, and 7 bases separated the two germline ends. The length of the CDR3 is 11 residues. The CDR3 nucleotides are TGTGCCAGCAGCCTGGAGGGGACCCAGTACTTC. Its protein product is CASSLEGTQYF.

The V gene is TRBV13, the J gene TRBJ2-3; 12 bases align to TRBD2. CDR1 is PRHDT and CDR2 is FYEKMQ in the germline V gene (reference sequence). This CDR3 is built from 15 residues. Written as DNA, the CDR3 is TGTGCTACCGGGCTAGCGGGAGGGGAGACAGATACGCAGTATTTT. This sequence encodes CATGLAGGETDTQYF.

The chain is built from TRBV4-2 and TRBJ2-3; D not resolved. This CDR3 contains 14 residues. V was shortened by 1 base and J by 6 bases, with 11 bases between the two germline ends. The germline V gene has CDR1 LGHNA and CDR2 YNFKEQ. The CDR3 nucleotides read TGTGCCAGCAGCCAAGGACTGGGGTCGGATACGCAGTATTTT. It translates to CASSQGLGSDTQYF.